The 32 T cell receptor beta chains presented below share a single source sample, sequenced in a study of graft-versus-host responses after intestinal transplantation. Their recognized antigens are unknown. TCRdb's table, derived via immunoSEQ multiplex PCR, lists solely in-frame clones and lacks some. The table shows 150,000 or so clones, with around 90% occurring only once. The specimen was unstimulated CD4+ T cells sorted from spleen or lymph node cells, collected before intestinal transplant. These receptors originate from a human donor who received an intestinal transplant.

V is TRBV6-1 and J is TRBJ2-3; 9 nucleotides line up with TRBD1. The V segment lost 4 bases and the J segment 4 bases; nucleotides outside the gene matches: 6. Germline V gene sequence: CDR1 MNHNS, CDR2 SASEGT. This CDR3 has 15 amino acids. The CDR3 region is CASSGGTGMADTQYF. In DNA form, the CDR3 reads TGTGCCAGCAGTGGGGGGACAGGGATGGCAGATACGCAGTATTTT.

This clone was detected only once. The chain joins TRBV6-6 to TRBJ1-5; D is perhaps TRBD1 (5 bases). CDR3 size: 13 residues. Trimming took 0 bases from V and 5 from J, leaving 5 bases between them. The germline V gene has CDR1 MNHNY and CDR2 SVGAGI (reference sequence). CDR3 sequence: CASSYSGDQPQHF. The DNA for the CDR3 is TGTGCCAGCAGTTACTCGGGGGATCAGCCCCAGCATTTT.

This chain joins TRBV18 and TRBJ1-1; D not certain. Per germline, CDR1 KGHSH and CDR2 LQKENI. V lost 2 bases to trimming and J lost 6 bases, with 16 bases between them. This CDR3 is 15 amino acids long. CDR3 loop: CASSPSRARGSEAFF. The CDR3, as DNA: TGTGCCAGCTCACCATCAAGGGCGCGAGGTTCTGAAGCTTTCTTT.

This clone occurred once. The rearrangement joins TRBV6-5 to TRBJ2-7; TRBD2 matches at 8 bases. CDR3 size: 15 residues. Germline V gene lookup returns CDR1 MNHEY and CDR2 SVGAGI. V trimming: 6 bases; J trimming: 2 bases; junction bases outside the gene matches: 9. The CDR3 sequence is CASRHGLAGAYEQYF. The CDR3 DNA reads as TGTGCCAGCAGACATGGACTAGCAGGGGCCTACGAGCAGTACTTC.

The V and J genes are TRBV5-1 and TRBJ2-2, with D perhaps matching TRBD2 (6 bases). V was trimmed by 0 bases and J by 1 base, leaving 13 bases between them. This CDR3 is built from 17 residues. Germline values: CDR1 SGHRS, CDR2 YFSETQ. CDR3 bases: TGCGCCAGCAGCTTGGCGGTTAGACTAGAGAACACCGGGGAGCTGTTTTTT. Its protein is CASSLAVRLENTGELFF.

This clone occurred once. The CDR3 bases are TGTGCCAGCAGCGTAGCGGCAGGGGAGAGCACTGAAGCTTTCTTT. This encodes CASSVAAGESTEAFF. This chain links TRBV9 with TRBJ1-1, with D maybe TRBD1 (6 bases). CDR3 size: 15 residues. Germline V gene lookup returns CDR1 SGDLS and CDR2 YYNGEE. V was clipped by 0 bases and J by 4 bases, with 13 bases between them.

The CDR3 loop reads CASSLRRQGDTEAFF. The CDR3 DNA reads as TGTGCCAGCAGTTTAAGAAGGCAGGGTGACACTGAAGCTTTCTTT. V usage is TRBV27 and J usage is TRBJ1-1, with D perhaps matching TRBD1 (5 bases). This CDR3 is built from 15 residues. Germline V gene sequence: CDR1 MNHEY, CDR2 SMNVEV (reference sequence). The V and J ends lost 2 bases and 3 bases respectively, with 13 bases between them.

V is TRBV30 and J is TRBJ1-2; D not resolved. Trimming cost V 4 bases and J 4 bases, with 7 bases left between them. Germline CDR1 GTSNPN, CDR2 SVGIG (reference sequence). CDR3 size: 11 residues. CDR3 protein: CAWTPLYGYTF. For the CDR3, the DNA is TGTGCCTGGACCCCCCTCTATGGCTACACCTTC.

This clone has only one observation. This chain uses TRBV5-1 with TRBJ1-4; tentatively, D is TRBD1 (5 bases). Trimming left V 0 bases short and J 5 bases short, with 8 bases between. The CDR3 has 14 amino acids. In germline, CDR1 is SGHRS, CDR2 YFSETQ. CDR3 sequence (DNA): TGCGCCAGCAGCTTGGGGGGGATCAATGAAAAACTGTTTTTT. As protein: CASSLGGINEKLFF.

The chain carries TRBV4-2 and TRBJ1-5; possibly TRBD1 for D (5 bases). Germline V gene data show CDR1 as LGHNA and CDR2 as YNFKEQ. V was trimmed by 1 base and J by 0 bases, leaving 7 bases between them. This CDR3 is built from 15 residues. The CDR3: CASSQVQGSNQPQHF. CDR3 DNA: TGTGCCAGCAGCCAAGTTCAGGGTAGCAATCAGCCCCAGCATTTT.

The chain recombines TRBV7-2 with TRBJ1-5, with 8 positions matching TRBD1. Germline-derived CDR1 and CDR2 are SGHTA and FQGNSA. The CDR3 spans 15 residues. Trimming cost V 4 bases and J 1 base; bases outside gene matches: 3. CDR3 protein: CASSSRQGSNQPQHF. As DNA, the CDR3 is TGTGCCAGCAGCTCCCGACAGGGGAGCAATCAGCCCCAGCATTTT.

This rearrangement joins TRBV13 to TRBJ2-7; a weak D match, TRBD2 (6 bases). V gave up 1 base and J gave up 4 bases, with 8 bases separating them. The germline V gene encodes CDR1 PRHDT and CDR2 FYEKMQ (reference sequence). This CDR3 spans 13 amino acids. This chain's CDR3 is CASSLAGVYEQYF. The CDR3 DNA reads as TGTGCCAGCAGCTTAGCGGGAGTTTACGAGCAGTACTTC.

The chain carries TRBV2 and TRBJ1-5; D not certain. Germline CDR1 reads SNHLY; CDR2 reads FYNNEI. V lost 6 bases and J 7 bases, leaving 16 bases between the germline ends. The CDR3 is 14 residues long. CDR3 nucleotides: TGTGCCAGCAGCCAAGGAGGCGCGAGGCAGCCCCAGCATTTT. Translating it yields CASSQGGARQPQHF.

The chain combines TRBV7-8 with TRBJ1-1; D unresolved. Trimming removed 5 bases from V and 3 bases from J, with 7 bases in between. The CDR3 loop spans 12 amino acids. Germline V gene sequence: CDR1 SGHVS, CDR2 FQNEAQ. The CDR3 bases are TGTGCCAGCAGCCCCCGATACACTGAAGCTTTCTTT. Its translation: CASSPRYTEAFF.

The rearrangement links TRBV7-2 to TRBJ1-1, with D tentatively TRBD1 (5 bases). Trimming pared 0 bases from V and 7 bases from J, leaving 15 bases between. This CDR3 has 15 amino acids. Looked up from germline, CDR1 is SGHTA and CDR2 is FQGNSA. This CDR3 reads CASSLAMSPGGEAFF. CDR3 DNA sequence: TGTGCCAGCAGCTTAGCGATGTCCCCGGGGGGTGAAGCTTTCTTT.

The gene calls are TRBV6-5 and TRBJ2-4; TRBD2 agrees at 7 bases. This CDR3 spans 13 amino acids. Germline V CDR1 and CDR2: MNHEY, SVGAGI. The junction had 1 base not matched to a gene; V was cut back by 3 bases and J by 5 bases. CDR3 sequence reads: CASSYTSENIQYF. Here the CDR3 DNA reads TGTGCCAGCAGTTATACTAGCGAAAACATTCAGTACTTC.

The chain employs TRBV6-1 and TRBJ1-1, with a tentative D call TRBD1 (6 bases). The V end lost 5 bases, the J end lost 4 bases, and 14 bases lay between the germline ends. There are 14 residues in the CDR3. The germline V gene has CDR1 MNHNS and CDR2 SASEGT. CDR3 loop: CASSTFQGTTEAFF. CDR3 bases: TGTGCCAGCAGTACCTTTCAGGGGACCACTGAAGCTTTCTTT.

The chain combines TRBV5-5 with TRBJ1-5; D is undetermined. The length of the CDR3 is 14 residues. V was trimmed by 0 bases and J by 4 bases, leaving 8 bases between them. CDR1 and CDR2 (germline): SGHKS, YYEKEE (reference sequence). CDR3 sequence: CASSLEPTNQPQHF. In DNA, the CDR3 is TGTGCCAGCAGCTTGGAACCGACTAATCAGCCCCAGCATTTT.

The rearrangement links TRBV11-2 to TRBJ2-7, with 8 bases lining up with TRBD2. Germline V CDR1 and CDR2: SGHAT, FQNNGV. V dropped 4 bases and J dropped 2; count of bases not matched to a gene: 4. This CDR3 region has 14 residues. The CDR3: CASSSLAGTYEQYF. The DNA for the CDR3 is TGTGCCAGCAGCTCCTTAGCGGGGACCTACGAGCAGTACTTC.

The rearrangement joins TRBV30 to TRBJ1-2; 7 bases fit TRBD1. The trim removed 5 bases at V and 8 bases at J, leaving 5 bases unmatched. This CDR3 contains 11 residues. Per germline, CDR1 GTSNPN and CDR2 SVGIG (reference sequence). CDR3 coding DNA: TGTGCCTGGTGGGAAGGGGGCGGCTACACCTTC. Translating gives CAWWEGGGYTF.

The chain recombines TRBV5-5 with TRBJ1-2; TRBD1 might be the D (6 bases). From germline, CDR1 is SGHKS and CDR2 YYEKEE (reference sequence). CDR3 length: 16 residues. V lost 2 bases and J lost 3, with 17 bases in between. The CDR3 loop reads CASSFVPQGFDYGYTF. CDR3 DNA: TGTGCCAGCAGCTTTGTCCCCCAGGGGTTCGACTATGGCTACACCTTC.

V usage is TRBV28 and J usage is TRBJ2-1; D unclear. The CDR3 contains 14 residues. Germline V lookup: CDR1 MDHEN, CDR2 SYDVKM. V was trimmed by 8 bases and J by 0 bases, leaving 11 bases between them. CDR3: CASRKGSSYNEQFF. Here the CDR3 DNA reads TGTGCCAGCCGAAAGGGAAGCTCCTACAATGAGCAGTTCTTC.

CDR3 sequence (DNA): TGTGCCAGCACCACCTTCAGGGGGCTCTACGAGCAGTACTTC. This sequence encodes CASTTFRGLYEQYF. The chain is built from TRBV28 and TRBJ2-7; 8 bases are a match to TRBD1. V gave up 7 bases and J gave up 3 bases; unmatched junction bases: 8. Germline values: CDR1 MDHEN, CDR2 SYDVKM. The CDR3 covers 14 residues.

The CDR3 sequence: CASSLKGVENSPLHF. DNA of the CDR3: TGTGCCAGCAGCTTAAAGGGGGTAGAGAATTCACCCCTCCACTTT. The chain joins TRBV7-3 to TRBJ1-6; the D gene is possibly TRBD1 (6 bases). In germline, CDR1 is SGHTA, CDR2 FQGTGA. The CDR3 has 15 amino acids. The ends were cut back, 1 base at V and 7 bases at J, with 11 bases in the middle.

The genes are TRBV5-1 and TRBJ1-1; D unresolved. Between the trimmed V and J ends, which lost 0 bases and 0 bases, there was a span of 9 bases. The CDR3 sequence is 15 residues long. Germline V lookup: CDR1 SGHRS, CDR2 YFSETQ. Here the CDR3 DNA reads TGCGCCAGCAGCTTGGAACGGAGCATGAACACTGAAGCTTTCTTT. Translated, it gives CASSLERSMNTEAFF.

The chain has TRBV5-1 and TRBJ2-1; no clear D gene. V lost 0 bases, J lost 8 bases, and 12 bases lay in between. The CDR3 consists of 14 residues. Germline V gene data show CDR1 as SGHRS and CDR2 as YFSETQ. The CDR3 here is CASSLVAPDDEQFF. For the CDR3, the DNA is TGCGCCAGCAGCTTGGTAGCTCCGGACGATGAGCAGTTCTTC.

This chain links TRBV9 with TRBJ2-1; D may match TRBD1 or TRBD2 (7 bases each). CDR1 and CDR2 from the germline V gene are SGDLS and YYNGEE. The V gene lost 4 bases and the J gene lost 2 bases, with 16 bases spanning the gap. CDR3 length: 16 residues. The CDR3 protein is CASSPSGGQPYNEQFF. The DNA for the CDR3 is TGTGCCAGCAGCCCTTCGGGGGGACAGCCCTACAATGAGCAGTTCTTC.

The chain joins TRBV6-1 to TRBJ1-2, with D possibly TRBD1 on 5 matching bases. The CDR3 loop spans 14 amino acids. Germline V gene sequence: CDR1 MNHNS, CDR2 SASEGT. Trimming pared 6 bases from V and 5 bases from J, leaving 16 bases between. The CDR3 here is CASRALVGRYGYTF. The CDR3 region has the DNA TGTGCCAGCAGGGCACTAGTGGGGCGGTATGGCTACACCTTC.

This sequence joins TRBV19 and TRBJ2-1; TRBD2 agrees at 9 bases. The CDR3 consists of 16 residues. Germline V gene lookup returns CDR1 LNHDA and CDR2 SQIVND (reference sequence). The ends lost 8 bases at V and 0 bases at J; junction bases unmatched: 8. The CDR3 is CASGSLAGVSYNEQFF. The DNA of the CDR3 is TGTGCCAGTGGATCCTTAGCGGGAGTCTCCTACAATGAGCAGTTCTTC.

This rearrangement joins TRBV2 to TRBJ1-6; D remains ambiguous. Trimming cost V 8 bases and J 8 bases, with 7 bases left between them. The V gene's germline CDR1 is SNHLY and CDR2 FYNNEI. The CDR3 totals 11 residues. CDR3 protein: CASETDSPLHF. CDR3 DNA sequence: TGTGCCAGCGAAACCGATTCACCCCTCCACTTT.

This chain links TRBV28 with TRBJ2-2; 10 nucleotides match TRBD1. The germline V gene has CDR1 MDHEN and CDR2 SYDVKM. J was trimmed by 5 bases and V by 7 bases; bases with no gene match: 7. The CDR3 has 15 residues. The CDR3, as DNA: TGTGCCAGCACCCCTAGGACAGGGGGTACCGGGGAGCTGTTTTTT. Protein product: CASTPRTGGTGELFF.

V gene TRBV10-3 combines with J gene TRBJ2-2; maybe TRBD1 (5 bases). V lost 4 bases, J lost 3 bases, and 12 bases lay in between. The CDR3 length is 15 residues. Germline values: CDR1 ENHRY, CDR2 SYGVKD. Here the CDR3 DNA reads TGTGCCATCAGTGCGGGTGGACACCACACCGGGGAGCTGTTTTTT. The encoded protein is CAISAGGHHTGELFF.